One T cell receptor beta chain is described in this entry. As yet, its antigen is unknown. Germline CDR1 reads GTSNPN; CDR2 reads SVGIG (reference sequence). V lost 4 bases and J lost 4; bases outside the gene matches: 10. This CDR3 region has 15 residues. This sample is drawn from a study of T cell responses to AZD1222 COVID-19 vaccine. Overall study results and limits: Without day 14 samples, only post-peak T cell repertoires were studied. Increases in Spike-specific TCR breadth and depth were seen after two AZD1222 doses.

Data came from immunoSEQ multiplex PCR; TCRdb stores just in-frame clones and leaves some out. Of tens of thousands of clones detected, 70% to 90% appear once; the ten largest clones hold less than 25%. The clonotype was recovered from an adult in good health. This rearrangement joins TRBV30 to TRBJ2-7; TRBD1 agrees at 10 bases. Sequencing used peripheral blood, obtained on day 0 of AZD1222 vaccination. The CDR3 nucleotides are TGTGCCTGGACCGAACCAGGACAGGGGGTTTACGAGCAGTACTTC. Its protein product is CAWTEPGQGVYEQYF.